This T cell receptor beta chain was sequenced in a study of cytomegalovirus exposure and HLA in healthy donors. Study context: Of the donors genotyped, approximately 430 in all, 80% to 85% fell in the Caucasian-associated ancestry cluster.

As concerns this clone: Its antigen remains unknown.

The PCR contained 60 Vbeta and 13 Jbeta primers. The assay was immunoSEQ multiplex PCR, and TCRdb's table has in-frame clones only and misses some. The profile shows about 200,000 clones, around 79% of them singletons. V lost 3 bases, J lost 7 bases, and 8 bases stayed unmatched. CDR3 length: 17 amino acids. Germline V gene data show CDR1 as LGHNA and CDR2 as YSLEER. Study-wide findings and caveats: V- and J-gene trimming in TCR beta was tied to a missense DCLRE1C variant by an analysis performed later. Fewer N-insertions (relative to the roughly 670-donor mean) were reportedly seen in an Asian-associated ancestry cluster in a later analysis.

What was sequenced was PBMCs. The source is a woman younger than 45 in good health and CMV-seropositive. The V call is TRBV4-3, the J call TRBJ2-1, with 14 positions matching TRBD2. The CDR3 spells CASSHPTSGRALNEQFF. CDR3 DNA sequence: TGCGCCAGCAGCCACCCGACTAGCGGGAGGGCCTTGAATGAGCAGTTCTTC.